This T cell receptor beta chain originates from a study of T-cell memory formation after mild COVID-19. Study summary: Clustering of TCRs was largely donor specific.

The germline gives CDR1 LGHNA, CDR2 YNFKEQ. The CDR3 runs to 15 residues. The V and J ends lost 4 bases and 6 bases respectively, with 18 bases between them. Each CDR3 protein is one row after TCRdb ran MiXCR on the 5' RACE reads. The sample has roughly 300,000 distinct CDR3 sequences, approximately 8.4% seen once. This sequence originates from a man between 18 and 35 years old who had mild COVID-19 (a few samples of this study predate the infection). Cell type and time point are not known. Sequencing input: PBMCs or a T cell subset sorted from them (not recorded which). The gene calls are TRBV4-2 and TRBJ1-1; possibly TRBD1 for D (5 bases). CDR3 bases: TGTGCCAGCAGCCGAGGGGCCAGGGCGAGCGCTGAAGCTTTCTTT. It yields the protein CASSRGARASAEAFF.